These 29 T cell receptor beta chains came from one sample sequenced in a study of CD8 T cells in ankylosing spondylitis. Using its own MiXCR run on the 5' RACE reads, TCRdb lists one record per CDR3 protein. The table shows under 120,000 distinct CDR3 sequences, with 20% to 30% occurring only once. Sequenced material: synovial fluid, either unsorted or a sorted T cell fraction (not recorded which). All receptors derive from a male donor with ankylosing spondylitis.

This clonotype was detected many times. The rearrangement links TRBV29-1 to TRBJ2-1; no clear D gene. The CDR3 length is 14 residues. Germline CDR1 is SQVTM and CDR2 is ANQGSEA. With 3 bases removed from V and 6 bases from J, the gap between germline ends came to 15 bases. The CDR3 spells CSVEPLRARNEQFF. CDR3 sequence (DNA): TGCAGCGTTGAGCCTCTGCGAGCCCGCAATGAGCAGTTCTTC.

This clonotype was seen a single time. This rearrangement joins TRBV12-3 or TRBV12-4 to TRBJ1-1, with 9 nucleotides matching TRBD1. After removal of 9 bases from V and 6 bases from J, the junction contained 11 bases not matched to a gene. CDR3 length equals 14 residues. CDR3 region: CARSLGQGRSEAFF. The CDR3 DNA follows: TGTGCCAGAAGCCTGGGACAGGGACGATCTGAAGCTTTCTTT.

This rearrangement joins TRBV7-6 to TRBJ1-5; TRBD1 agrees at 7 bases. Germline CDR1 reads SGHVS; CDR2 reads FNYEAQ. This CDR3 comprises 14 residues. Losses at the gene ends were 5 bases for V and 7 bases for J; bases not matched to a gene: 8. CDR3 nucleotides: TGTGCCAGCAGCCCCGGGACAGCGAACCAGCCCCAGCATTTT. It encodes CASSPGTANQPQHF.

The chain combines TRBV7-2 with TRBJ2-1; 12 bases align to TRBD2. The trim removed 5 bases at V and 9 bases at J, leaving 5 bases unmatched. Germline V lookup: CDR1 SGHTA, CDR2 FQGNSA. CDR3 size: 14 residues. This chain's CDR3 is CASSRTSGNSEQFF. For the CDR3, the DNA is TGTGCCAGCAGCCGGACTAGCGGGAATAGTGAGCAGTTCTTC.

This clonotype has only a few counts. The rearrangement links TRBV29-1 to TRBJ2-7, with 11 bases fitting TRBD1. The trim removed 8 bases at V and 0 bases at J, leaving 3 bases unmatched. The length of the CDR3 is 13 residues. Germline loops: CDR1 SQVTM, CDR2 ANQGSEA. CDR3 bases: TGCAGCACCGGACAGGGGGCCTCCTACGAGCAGTACTTC. It specifies CSTGQGASYEQYF.

As DNA, the CDR3 is TGTGCCAGCAGCTTGATGTCCTCTAGCGGTGCAGATACGCAGTATTTT. Protein: CASSLMSSSGADTQYF. The chain carries TRBV5-5 and TRBJ2-3, with 7 bases lining up with TRBD2. Looked up from germline, CDR1 is SGHKS and CDR2 is YYEKEE (reference sequence). This CDR3 comprises 16 residues. J lost 4 bases, V lost 1 base, and 9 bases had no gene match.

V gene TRBV28 combines with J gene TRBJ2-3, with 11 bases matching TRBD2. CDR1 and CDR2 from the germline V gene are MDHEN and SYDVKM. J lost 0 bases, V lost 0 bases, and 5 bases had no gene match. This CDR3 spans 18 amino acids. Written as DNA, the CDR3 is TGTGCCAGCAGTTTATGGGCGACTAGCGGGGATAGCACAGATACGCAGTATTTT. It is translated as CASSLWATSGDSTDTQYF.

The sample holds a few counts of this clonotype. The chain recombines TRBV5-1 with TRBJ2-2, with unresolved D. Germline V gene lookup returns CDR1 SGHRS and CDR2 YFSETQ. The V and J ends lost 2 bases and 6 bases respectively, with 14 bases between them. The CDR3 covers 15 residues. CDR3 in DNA: TGCGCCAGCAGCTTTTCTTCGGGCCTCTCCGGGGAGCTGTTTTTT. It yields the protein CASSFSSGLSGELFF.

The rearrangement joins TRBV28 to TRBJ2-1; 7 nucleotides align to TRBD1. CDR1 and CDR2 (germline): MDHEN, SYDVKM. V lost 7 bases to trimming and J lost 2 bases; unmatched junction nucleotides: 11. The CDR3 extends over 16 amino acids. The DNA of the CDR3 is TGTGCCAGCAATTCTCGACACAGGGGACCCTACAATGAGCAGTTCTTC. Translating gives CASNSRHRGPYNEQFF.

V usage is TRBV12-3 or TRBV12-4 and J usage is TRBJ1-6, with a weak D call TRBD1 (6 bases). V gave up 1 base and J gave up 10 bases, with 8 bases separating them. The CDR3 consists of 13 residues. CDR3 coding DNA: TGTGCCAGCAGTTTAGGGACAGACTCACCCCTCCACTTT. This translates into CASSLGTDSPLHF.

This clonotype appeared many times. V usage is TRBV20-1 and J usage is TRBJ2-1; tentatively, D is TRBD2 (5 bases). This CDR3 region has 13 residues. The germline V and J ends were trimmed by 6 bases and 5 bases, with 14 bases remaining between them. CDR1 DFQATT and CDR2 SNEGSKA come from the germline V gene (reference sequence). The CDR3 spells CSAPDSADNEQFF. CDR3 DNA sequence: TGCAGTGCCCCGGATAGCGCCGACAATGAGCAGTTCTTC.

The chain is built from TRBV11-2 and TRBJ1-2; D remains ambiguous. The CDR3 consists of 13 residues. V gave up 5 bases and J gave up 4 bases, with 11 bases separating them. Germline V gene sequence: CDR1 SGHAT, CDR2 FQNNGV. CDR3 nucleotide sequence: TGTGCCAGCAGCCGCCCGTCGGGCTATGGCTACACCTTC. Translating gives CASSRPSGYGYTF.

This clonotype was observed at least ten times. This rearrangement joins TRBV15 to TRBJ2-3; 8 bases align to TRBD1. CDR1 and CDR2 (germline): LNHNV, YYDKDF (reference sequence). With V trimmed by 4 bases and J by 4 bases, 7 bases remained unmatched. This CDR3 has 15 residues. The DNA for the CDR3 is TGTGCCACCAGCACCTCTCAGGGGGCTTCAGATACGCAGTATTTT. Its protein product is CATSTSQGASDTQYF.

This clonotype was seen more than once but under ten times. The chain links TRBV5-5 to TRBJ2-4; no reliable D call. The CDR3 is 13 amino acids. V gave up 1 base and J gave up 7 bases, with 9 bases separating them. Germline values: CDR1 SGHKS, CDR2 YYEKEE (reference sequence). CDR3 region: CASSLLGLNIQYF. CDR3 nucleotide sequence: TGTGCCAGCAGCTTGCTAGGGTTGAACATTCAGTACTTC.

This clonotype was seen at least ten times. V is TRBV2 and J is TRBJ2-2, with D unresolved. The CDR3 consists of 13 residues. Germline V CDR1 and CDR2: SNHLY, FYNNEI. The V gene lost 6 bases and the J gene lost 4 bases, with 9 bases spanning the gap. CDR3 in DNA: TGTGCCAGCAGCGTCCAGGTCACCGGGGAGCTGTTTTTT. Translation gives CASSVQVTGELFF.

A few counts support this clonotype. The chain joins TRBV20-1 to TRBJ2-1, with D hard to call. Trimming removed 3 bases from V and 2 bases from J, with 11 bases in between. Germline V gene sequence: CDR1 DFQATT, CDR2 SNEGSKA (reference sequence). The length of the CDR3 is 14 residues. The CDR3 is CSAREFSAYNEQFF. The CDR3 nucleotides read TGCAGTGCTAGGGAATTCTCCGCCTACAATGAGCAGTTCTTC.

The chain has TRBV27 and TRBJ2-1; 8 nucleotides align to TRBD2. CDR1 is MNHEY and CDR2 is SMNVEV in the germline V gene (reference sequence). The CDR3 loop spans 16 amino acids. V gave up 3 bases and J gave up 5 bases; unmatched junction bases: 9. The CDR3 bases are TGTGCCAGCAGTTTCGCAGGCGGGAGGCTCAACAATGAGCAGTTCTTC. Translation: CASSFAGGRLNNEQFF.

This clonotype was seen at least ten times. The V gene is TRBV20-1, the J gene TRBJ2-4; 12 bases agree with TRBD2. The CDR3 has 18 residues. The germline gives CDR1 DFQATT, CDR2 SNEGSKA (reference sequence). The V segment lost 0 bases and the J segment 0 bases; nucleotides outside the gene matches: 6. In DNA form, the CDR3 reads TGCAGTGCTAGAGATCTAACTAGCGGGGGGATAGCCAAAAACATTCAGTACTTC. This translates into CSARDLTSGGIAKNIQYF.

In its sample, this clonotype was seen many times. CDR3 bases: TGTGCCAGCAGCTTAGAGGTTTTAAGGGAGGGTGGGGCCAACGTCCTGACTTTC. Its translation is CASSLEVLREGGANVLTF. The V gene is TRBV7-6, the J gene TRBJ2-6, with TRBD2 identical over 7 bases. The CDR3 extends over 18 amino acids. The V gene's germline CDR1 is SGHVS and CDR2 FNYEAQ. V lost 1 base and J lost 3; bases outside the gene matches: 9. Supplemented by reference TRBV7-6 and TRBJ2-6, the full variable domain reads GAGVSQSPRYKVTKRGQDVALRCDPISGHVSLYWYRQALGQGPEFLTYFNYEAQQDKSGLPNDRFSAERPEGSISTLTIQRTEQRDSAMYRCASSLEVLREGGANVLTFGAGSRLTVL.

The chain links TRBV5-1 to TRBJ2-6, with D unclear. V lost 0 bases, J lost 0 bases, and 4 bases lay in between. CDR1 and CDR2 (germline): SGHRS, YFSETQ. This CDR3 comprises 15 residues. CDR3 protein: CASSLGDSGANVLTF. The CDR3 region has the DNA TGCGCCAGCAGCTTGGGAGACTCTGGGGCCAACGTCCTGACTTTC.

V and J are TRBV20-1 and TRBJ1-2; 7 bases fit TRBD1. The CDR3 covers 14 residues. Germline CDR1 reads DFQATT; CDR2 reads SNEGSKA (reference sequence). The V segment lost 0 bases and the J segment 4 bases; nucleotides outside the gene matches: 5. CDR3 in amino acids: CSARDEDRVYGYTF. CDR3 nucleotides: TGCAGTGCTAGAGACGAAGACAGGGTCTATGGCTACACCTTC.

This clonotype was detected only a few times. The chain has TRBV7-9 and TRBJ1-4; possibly TRBD1 for D (6 bases). Germline V lookup: CDR1 SEHNR, CDR2 FQNEAQ (reference sequence). The CDR3 consists of 16 residues. The V end was cut by 1 base, the J end by 4 bases, with 13 bases between. As DNA, the CDR3 is TGTGCCAGCAGCTTAGTGATGACAGGACTTAATGAAAAACTGTTTTTT. This sequence encodes CASSLVMTGLNEKLFF.

Ten or more counts support this clonotype. This chain connects TRBV24-1 to TRBJ1-1; D not resolved. V dropped 2 bases and J dropped 2 bases, with 11 bases sitting between them. This CDR3 has 15 residues. Looked up from germline, CDR1 is KGHDR and CDR2 is SFDVKD. The CDR3 region has the DNA TGTGCCACCAGTGATTCGGACGGATACAACACTGAAGCTTTCTTT. The encoded protein is CATSDSDGYNTEAFF.

This clonotype was counted ten times or more. DNA of the CDR3: TGTGCCACCAGCAGAAAACTATCTAGCACAGATACGCAGTATTTT. Translating gives CATSRKLSSTDTQYF. The chain recombines TRBV15 with TRBJ2-3; D gene unclear. Trimming took 2 bases from V and 0 from J, leaving 9 bases between them. This CDR3 is built from 15 residues. CDR1 and CDR2 from the germline V gene are LNHNV and YYDKDF (reference sequence). The full variable domain, its missing parts supplied by reference TRBV15 and TRBJ2-3, is DAMVIQNPRYQVTQFGKPVTLSCSQTLNHNVMYWYQQKSSQAPKLLFHYYDKDFNNEADTPDNFQSRRPNTSFCFLDIRSPGLGDTAMYLCATSRKLSSTDTQYFGPGTRLTVL.

The chain employs TRBV7-2 and TRBJ2-2; 8 bases agree with TRBD2. Unmatched junction bases numbered 6, after V lost 6 bases and J lost 0 bases. The CDR3 extends over 16 amino acids. Germline CDR1 SGHTA, CDR2 FQGNSA. The CDR3 region is CASSPFSGANTGELFF. The CDR3 DNA reads TGTGCCAGCAGTCCCTTTAGCGGGGCGAACACCGGGGAGCTGTTTTTT.

This clonotype was observed a few times. The V and J genes are TRBV29-1 and TRBJ1-1; D unclear. The CDR3 is 14 amino acids. V lost 5 bases and J 2 bases, leaving 15 bases between the germline ends. Germline loops: CDR1 SQVTM, CDR2 ANQGSEA. CDR3 bases: TGCAGCGTTTGGTTGAGGATCGCAAACACTGAAGCTTTCTTT. Its translation is CSVWLRIANTEAFF.

This clonotype came up a few times. This chain connects TRBV11-2 to TRBJ2-3, with 8 bases aligning to TRBD2. The CDR3 covers 15 residues. After removal of 4 bases from V and 1 base from J, the junction contained 4 bases not matched to a gene. Germline assignment: CDR1 SGHAT and CDR2 FQNNGV. CDR3 coding DNA: TGTGCCAGCAGCTCAGCGGGAGTAGGCACAGATACGCAGTATTTT. The encoded protein is CASSSAGVGTDTQYF.

V usage is TRBV2 and J usage is TRBJ1-1; D is unresolved. The V and J ends lost 8 bases and 7 bases respectively, with 11 bases between them. This CDR3 contains 11 residues. Looked up from germline, CDR1 is SNHLY and CDR2 is FYNNEI. The CDR3 spells CASAYDVEAFF. The CDR3 bases are TGTGCCAGCGCCTATGATGTTGAAGCTTTCTTT.

V gene TRBV10-3 combines with J gene TRBJ2-3, with 9 nucleotides matching TRBD2. The trim removed 6 bases at V and 0 bases at J, leaving 4 bases unmatched. The CDR3 runs 15 residues. Germline V gives CDR1 ENHRY, CDR2 SYGVKD. The CDR3 DNA is TGTGCCATCAGGATCACTAGCGGGAGCACAGATACGCAGTATTTT. Translating it yields CAIRITSGSTDTQYF.